These 30 T cell receptor beta chains were sequenced from one sample in a study of T-cell reconstitution after alpha-beta-depleted transplantation in children. Library preparation (for TCRbeta) was performed with unique molecular identifiers. TCRdb re-called the PCR reads with MiXCR, one entry per CDR3 protein. Of about 440,000 distinct CDR3 sequences detected, around two fifths appear once; the ten largest clones hold under 35%. This specimen was PBMCs, taken before TCRalphabeta/CD19-depleted stem cell transplant. Receptors originate from a girl aged 2 to 10 with aplastic anemia, due to receive a stem cell transplant.

The CDR3 sequence: CASSLADFGGGLNEQFF. In DNA form, the CDR3 reads TGTGCCAGCAGCTTGGCCGATTTTGGGGGAGGGCTCAATGAGCAGTTCTTC. The rearrangement uses TRBV5-4 and TRBJ2-1, with 7 bases matching TRBD2. The CDR3 runs 17 residues. Germline lookup yields CDR1 SGHNT and CDR2 YYREEE (reference sequence). Germline trimming cut 0 bases from V and 6 bases from J; bases unmatched to any gene: 12. Looking up the rest from reference TRBV5-4 and TRBJ2-1 gives the full variable domain: ETGVTQSPTHLIKTRGQQVTLRCSSQSGHNTVSWYQQALGQGPQFIFQYYREEENGRGNFPPRFSGLQFPNYSSELNVNALELDDSALYLCASSLADFGGGLNEQFFGPGTRLTVL.

The chain recombines TRBV7-9 with TRBJ2-5; D remains ambiguous. Germline CDR1 SEHNR, CDR2 FQNEAQ (reference sequence). V lost 11 bases and J lost 1, with 8 bases in between. The CDR3 spans 11 residues. The CDR3 loop reads CAYTSQETQYF. DNA of the CDR3: TGTGCCTACACTTCCCAAGAGACCCAGTACTTC.

V usage is TRBV6-2 or TRBV6-3 and J usage is TRBJ2-3; TRBD2 matches 8 bases. This CDR3 spans 16 amino acids. V lost 5 bases to trimming and J lost 5 bases; unmatched junction nucleotides: 12. CDR1 and CDR2 from the germline V gene are MNHEY and SVGEGT. The CDR3 sequence is CASSSPGRAEGDTQYF. The DNA of the CDR3 is TGTGCCAGCAGTAGCCCCGGGAGGGCTGAAGGAGATACGCAGTATTTT.

This clonotype was observed a few times. This chain uses TRBV3-1 with TRBJ1-2; D remains ambiguous. V lost 1 base and J lost 4, with 10 bases in between. Germline CDR1 reads LGHDT; CDR2 reads YNNKEL (reference sequence). CDR3 length equals 14 residues. The chain's CDR3 is CASSQASGIYGYTF. CDR3 DNA sequence: TGTGCCAGCAGCCAAGCCTCTGGCATCTATGGCTACACCTTC.

This clonotype was recorded many times. The chain combines TRBV24-1 with TRBJ2-5; D may be TRBD1 (5 bases). There are 14 residues in the CDR3. The V gene lost 1 base and the J gene lost 3 bases, with 8 bases spanning the gap. Germline V gene sequence: CDR1 KGHDR, CDR2 SFDVKD. DNA of the CDR3: TGTGCCACCAGTGATTTTGGCAGGGAAGAGACCCAGTACTTC. Amino acid sequence: CATSDFGREETQYF.

The table lists this clonotype with a few counts. V gene TRBV20-1 combines with J gene TRBJ1-4; no clear D gene. Germline CDR1 is DFQATT and CDR2 is SNEGSKA (reference sequence). The CDR3 length is 21 residues. V lost 1 base and J 0 bases, leaving 27 bases between the germline ends. As DNA, the CDR3 is TGCAGTGCTAGAGCCTTCGATCTGTGGACCGCACCTTGGGCAACTAATGAAAAACTGTTTTTT. It codes for CSARAFDLWTAPWATNEKLFF.

The chain carries TRBV10-3 and TRBJ1-2; the match to TRBD1 covers 10 bases. Trimming took 3 bases from V and 1 from J; bases not matched to a gene: 11. Germline V lookup: CDR1 ENHRY, CDR2 SYGVKD. This CDR3 has 18 residues. CDR3 region: CAISEPPGQGKNNYGYTF. CDR3 DNA: TGTGCCATCAGTGAACCCCCGGGACAGGGGAAGAATAACTATGGCTACACCTTC.

This clonotype was detected ten times or more. The rearrangement uses TRBV6-5 and TRBJ1-5; D not resolved. Germline V gene lookup returns CDR1 MNHEY and CDR2 SVGAGI. The V end was cut by 4 bases, the J end by 2 bases, with 9 bases between. The length of the CDR3 is 14 residues. For the CDR3, the DNA is TGTGCCAGCAGTTGGGTCAGCCGCAATCAGCCCCAGCATTTT. Translating it yields CASSWVSRNQPQHF.

This clonotype has ten or more counts. V is TRBV5-1 and J is TRBJ2-1, with a weak D call TRBD2 (5 bases). The CDR3 has 12 amino acids. Germline V lookup: CDR1 SGHRS, CDR2 YFSETQ. V dropped 3 bases and J dropped 6 bases, with 7 bases sitting between them. CDR3 region: CASSYLANEQFF. CDR3 nucleotide sequence: TGCGCCAGCAGCTACCTAGCCAATGAGCAGTTCTTC.

This clonotype has only a few counts. The chain joins TRBV7-2 to TRBJ2-2, with a possible D match to TRBD1 (6 bases). The CDR3 covers 15 residues. Germline assignment: CDR1 SGHTA and CDR2 FQGNSA. Deletions cut 2 bases from V and 6 bases from J, with 13 bases between. The CDR3 DNA reads as TGTGCCAGCAGCTTAACGTCCCAGGGGCCCGGGGAGCTGTTTTTT. Translated: CASSLTSQGPGELFF.

This sequence joins TRBV3-1 and TRBJ2-3; 10 bases fit TRBD2. The germline gives CDR1 LGHDT, CDR2 YNNKEL (reference sequence). J was trimmed by 2 bases and V by 4 bases; bases with no gene match: 6. The CDR3 loop spans 16 amino acids. The DNA for the CDR3 is TGTGCCAGCAGCCCAAGCGGGGGGGTCCTCACAGATACGCAGTATTTT. It specifies CASSPSGGVLTDTQYF.

This clonotype was recorded once. The rearrangement links TRBV20-1 to TRBJ2-1; D unresolved. This CDR3 contains 12 residues. Per the germline V gene, CDR1 is DFQATT and CDR2 is SNEGSKA (reference sequence). With 3 bases removed from V and 4 bases from J, the gap between germline ends came to 7 bases. The DNA for the CDR3 is TGCAGTGCTAGGGCTAAATACAATGAGCAGTTCTTC. Translated, it gives CSARAKYNEQFF.

V and J are TRBV6-2 or TRBV6-3 and TRBJ1-2; no definite D call. Germline V lookup: CDR1 MNHEY, CDR2 SVGEGT. Trimming removed 5 bases from V and 0 bases from J, with 19 bases in between. The CDR3 has 17 amino acids. CDR3 DNA: TGTGCCAGCAGTACACTCCCATGGTTGCGGACTAACTATGGCTACACCTTC. Its translation is CASSTLPWLRTNYGYTF.

This clonotype was recorded a few times. The chain uses TRBV29-1 and TRBJ1-2; 7 nucleotides match TRBD1. The CDR3 is made up of 14 amino acids. Per the germline V gene, CDR1 is SQVTM and CDR2 is ANQGSEA. V shed 4 bases, J shed 8 bases, and the junction held 13 bases outside the gene matches. The CDR3 protein is CSVGDYRGPNGYTF. CDR3 coding DNA: TGCAGCGTTGGGGATTACAGGGGACCCAACGGCTACACCTTC.

V and J are TRBV29-1 and TRBJ2-5; 8 bases match TRBD2. Germline V CDR1 and CDR2: SQVTM, ANQGSEA. CDR3 length equals 13 residues. V lost 2 bases to trimming and J lost 5 bases; unmatched junction nucleotides: 4. CDR3 region: CSVEPGGGETQYF. CDR3 nucleotides: TGCAGCGTTGAACCGGGAGGGGGGGAGACCCAGTACTTC.

The sample holds many counts of this clonotype. The V and J genes are TRBV13 and TRBJ2-7; tentative D call: TRBD2 (5 bases). The CDR3 has 13 amino acids. Germline CDR1 and CDR2: PRHDT and FYEKMQ (reference sequence). Trimming pared 5 bases from V and 2 bases from J, leaving 10 bases between. CDR3 sequence reads: CASSREIPYEQYF. The CDR3 DNA sequence: TGTGCCAGCAGCCGGGAAATTCCCTACGAGCAGTACTTC.

The chain has TRBV28 and TRBJ2-3; 7 bases match TRBD1. The CDR3 is 17 amino acids. Germline V lookup: CDR1 MDHEN, CDR2 SYDVKM. Trimming at V came to 1 base and at J to 0 bases, leaving 7 bases not matched to a gene. The CDR3 DNA reads as TGTGCCAGCAGTTTATTCGCCGGGACAGCTAGCACAGATACGCAGTATTTT. This gives the protein CASSLFAGTASTDTQYF.

This clonotype was seen repeatedly, ten times or more. The CDR3: CASSLTGGNEQFF. The CDR3 DNA sequence: TGTGCCAGCAGCTTAACAGGGGGCAATGAGCAGTTCTTC. V is TRBV7-6 and J is TRBJ2-1, with 8 bases that match TRBD1. This CDR3 is built from 13 residues. CDR1 is SGHVS, CDR2 FNYEAQ, per germline. The V and J ends lost 2 bases and 6 bases, in that order; junction bases with no gene match: 0.

The chain has TRBV6-1 and TRBJ2-3, with unresolved D. CDR1 is MNHNS, CDR2 SASEGT, per germline. Between the trimmed V and J ends, which lost 6 bases and 4 bases, there was a span of 14 bases. The CDR3 runs to 14 residues. The CDR3 DNA reads as TGTGCCAGCAGCAGCCTGTCTGGCGCAGATACGCAGTATTTT. Translation gives CASSSLSGADTQYF.

The chain carries TRBV20-1 and TRBJ1-3; D is unresolved. The CDR3 loop spans 11 amino acids. The V gene lost 6 bases and the J gene lost 7 bases, with 10 bases spanning the gap. The germline gives CDR1 DFQATT, CDR2 SNEGSKA (reference sequence). In DNA form, the CDR3 reads TGCAGTGCGGAGAGAGGGAACACCATATATTTT. Translated: CSAERGNTIYF.

This clonotype was seen ten or more times. The CDR3: CSVRLVGRNQPQHF. DNA for the CDR3: TGCAGCGTACGCCTCGTGGGGCGCAATCAGCCCCAGCATTTT. J is TRBJ1-5 and V is TRBV29-1, with D tentatively TRBD1 (5 bases). Trimming removed 6 bases at V and 2 bases at J, with 14 bases between. Germline values: CDR1 SQVTM, CDR2 ANQGSEA. The CDR3 is made up of 14 amino acids.

There are a few counts of this clonotype. This chain links TRBV20-1 with TRBJ2-5; 9 nucleotides agree with TRBD2. The CDR3 has 15 residues. Germline CDR1 DFQATT, CDR2 SNEGSKA (reference sequence). V lost 0 bases to trimming and J lost 7 bases; unmatched junction nucleotides: 9. The CDR3 region is CSARDLREGPMTQYF. CDR3 coding DNA: TGCAGTGCTAGAGATCTGCGGGAGGGCCCGATGACCCAGTACTTC.

In DNA, the CDR3 is TGTGCCAGCAGCTTAAAACTAGCGGGAGGGCCTGAGCAGTTCTTC. It encodes CASSLKLAGGPEQFF. The J gene is TRBJ2-1, the V gene TRBV7-3; TRBD2 matches 13 bases. With 1 base clipped from V and 9 bases from J, the junction kept 3 bases outside the gene matches. Germline values: CDR1 SGHTA, CDR2 FQGTGA. The CDR3 is made up of 15 amino acids.

This clonotype was recorded once. The CDR3 sequence: CASSGTTGSTFNYGYTF. The CDR3 DNA sequence: TGTGCCAGCAGCGGGACGACAGGGTCGACGTTTAACTATGGCTACACCTTC. The gene calls are TRBV7-9 and TRBJ1-2; TRBD1 aligns across 7 bases. This CDR3 spans 17 amino acids. CDR1 is SEHNR and CDR2 is FQNEAQ in the germline V gene (reference sequence). The J segment lost 1 base and the V segment lost 5 bases, leaving 13 bases of the junction unmatched.

J is TRBJ2-7 and V is TRBV5-5; TRBD1 is a possible D gene (5 bases). V was cut by 1 base and J by 0 bases, with 17 bases left in between. The CDR3 totals 17 residues. Germline CDR1 and CDR2: SGHKS and YYEKEE (reference sequence). The CDR3 DNA is TGTGCCAGCAGCTTGATGCGGTTGACAGCCAACTCCTACGAGCAGTACTTC. This translates into CASSLMRLTANSYEQYF.

At least ten counts were recorded for this clonotype. The CDR3 loop reads CASSFSSVTYNEQFF. DNA of the CDR3: TGTGCCAGCAGCTTTTCTAGCGTCACCTACAATGAGCAGTTCTTC. The rearrangement joins TRBV7-2 to TRBJ2-1, with D possibly being TRBD2 (6 bases). Per the germline V gene, CDR1 is SGHTA and CDR2 is FQGNSA. The V end lost 3 bases, the J end lost 2 bases, and 11 bases lay between the germline ends. The CDR3 is made up of 15 amino acids.

This chain uses TRBV10-2 with TRBJ2-1, with D possibly matching TRBD2 (7 bases). The germline V gene has CDR1 WSHSY and CDR2 SAAADI. This CDR3 contains 17 residues. V was trimmed by 2 bases and J by 8 bases, leaving 22 bases between them. CDR3 coding DNA: TGCGCCAGCAGTGAGGGAAGCGGGAACGGGGGCAAGGATGAGCAGTTCTTC. Translation: CASSEGSGNGGKDEQFF.

This clonotype was observed a single time. The gene calls are TRBV15 and TRBJ2-7, with 7 bases matching TRBD2. Germline CDR1 and CDR2: LNHNV and YYDKDF (reference sequence). The CDR3 extends over 14 amino acids. V dropped 4 bases and J dropped 7; count of bases not matched to a gene: 10. The DNA for the CDR3 is TGTGCCACCAGCACCCTAGCGGTGTTGGGGGAGCAGTACTTC. Amino acids: CATSTLAVLGEQYF.

V and J are TRBV29-1 and TRBJ2-5; D perhaps matches TRBD1 (6 bases). V lost 3 bases, J lost 5 bases, and 31 bases lay in between. Germline V gene data show CDR1 as SQVTM and CDR2 as ANQGSEA. CDR3 length: 19 residues. CDR3 loop: CSVDDLEDISGGAWETQYF. Here the CDR3 DNA reads TGCAGCGTTGACGACCTTGAAGATATCAGTGGGGGCGCCTGGGAGACCCAGTACTTC.

This clonotype occurred a few times. The V gene is TRBV20-1, the J gene TRBJ1-2; D perhaps matches TRBD1 (5 bases). The V gene lost 6 bases and the J gene lost 8 bases, with 22 bases spanning the gap. Per the germline V gene, CDR1 is DFQATT and CDR2 is SNEGSKA (reference sequence). This CDR3 is built from 14 residues. CDR3 in amino acids: CSAELTRAKGGYTF. The CDR3 bases are TGCAGTGCAGAGTTAACCAGGGCTAAGGGAGGCTACACCTTC.